What follows are 32 T cell receptor beta chains derived from one specimen sequenced in a study of blood T cell repertoires in COVID-19. This table comes from immunoSEQ multiplex PCR, and its TCRdb copy is limited to in-frame clones, with some not included. This sample has fewer than 200,000 clones, with just under 90% found just once. The sequencing input was peripheral blood. The receptors shown here come from a young woman who had recovered from COVID-19.

CDR3 sequence (DNA): TGTGCCAGCAGTTTCCTGGGACAGGGGAAAAACTATGGCTACACCTTC. Translated, it gives CASSFLGQGKNYGYTF. This chain connects TRBV27 to TRBJ1-2; the match to TRBD1 covers 10 bases. This CDR3 is built from 16 residues. Looked up from germline, CDR1 is MNHEY and CDR2 is SMNVEV (reference sequence). The ends lost 3 bases at V and 2 bases at J; junction bases unmatched: 6.

The rearrangement uses TRBV9 and TRBJ2-7, with D perhaps matching TRBD1 (5 bases). Germline loops: CDR1 SGDLS, CDR2 YYNGEE. Trimming removed 0 bases at V and 2 bases at J, with 9 bases between. This CDR3 spans 14 amino acids. The CDR3: CASSVGADTYEQYF. CDR3 nucleotide sequence: TGTGCCAGCAGCGTAGGGGCGGACACCTACGAGCAGTACTTC.

The rearrangement uses TRBV21-1 and TRBJ2-2; the table's D call TRBD1 went unverified against the DNA. TRBV21-1 is designated a pseudogene. The CDR3 runs to 16 residues. The CDR3, as DNA: TGTGCCAGCAGCACAGGACAGGGCAGGAACACCGGGGAGCTGTTTTTT. Amino acids: CASSTGQGRNTGELFF.

The chain employs TRBV18 and TRBJ2-3; possible D gene TRBD2, 5 bases. V lost 2 bases and J lost 0, with 9 bases in between. In germline, CDR1 is KGHSH, CDR2 LQKENI. CDR3 length: 15 residues. CDR3 sequence: CASSPAAESTDTQYF. The DNA of the CDR3 is TGTGCCAGCTCACCAGCAGCGGAAAGCACAGATACGCAGTATTTT.

The chain joins TRBV10-3 to TRBJ1-1, with 8 positions matching TRBD1. This CDR3 has 14 residues. Losses at the gene ends were 7 bases for V and 5 bases for J; bases not matched to a gene: 9. Germline V gives CDR1 ENHRY, CDR2 SYGVKD. CDR3 in DNA: TGTGCCATCACCTCTGACAGGGGAGGGACTGAAGCTTTCTTT. It is translated as CAITSDRGGTEAFF.

This clone was seen only a few times. The chain carries TRBV6-2 or TRBV6-3 and TRBJ1-5, with 7 bases fitting TRBD1. This CDR3 comprises 13 residues. J lost 5 bases, V lost 5 bases, and 3 bases had no gene match. Germline V CDR1 and CDR2: MNHEY, SVGEGT. The CDR3 bases are TGTGCCAGCAGTCTCACAGGGGATCAGCCCCAGCATTTT. Its protein product is CASSLTGDQPQHF.

V gene TRBV27 combines with J gene TRBJ2-3; D is undetermined. Trimming removed 5 bases at V and 2 bases at J, with 8 bases between. The CDR3 covers 13 residues. Germline CDR1 and CDR2: MNHEY and SMNVEV (reference sequence). This chain's CDR3 is CASSPQYTDTQYF. CDR3 sequence (DNA): TGTGCCAGCAGTCCCCAGTACACAGATACGCAGTATTTT.

This chain's CDR3 is CASSRGQVNSYEKLFF. The CDR3 coding sequence is TGTGCCAGCAGCCGGGGACAGGTCAATTCTTATGAAAAACTGTTTTTT. The chain carries TRBV3-1 (or the pseudogene TRBV3-2) and TRBJ1-4; 8 bases are a match to TRBD1. This CDR3 contains 16 residues. With V trimmed by 4 bases and J by 6 bases, 10 bases remained unmatched. Germline assignment: CDR1 LGHDT and CDR2 YNNKEL (reference sequence).

The rearrangement uses TRBV10-3 and TRBJ1-1; TRBD1 might be the D (6 bases). This CDR3 spans 14 amino acids. Germline V gene lookup returns CDR1 ENHRY and CDR2 SYGVKD. V lost 7 bases, J lost 1 base, and 13 bases lay in between. The CDR3 sequence is CAINTDRSNTEAFF. The CDR3 bases are TGTGCCATCAATACGGACAGATCGAACACTGAAGCTTTCTTT.

The chain has TRBV19 and TRBJ1-2; D gene uncertain. This CDR3 has 12 amino acids. V shed 6 bases and J shed 4 bases, with 9 bases lying between them. Germline-derived CDR1 and CDR2 are LNHDA and SQIVND (reference sequence). In DNA form, the CDR3 reads TGTGCCAGTAGCTCACGGGGCTATGGCTACACCTTC. It encodes CASSSRGYGYTF.

The rearrangement joins TRBV4-1 to TRBJ1-1; D perhaps matches TRBD1 (5 bases). V was pared by 1 base and J by 2 bases, with 17 bases between. In germline, CDR1 is MGHRA, CDR2 YSYEKL. The CDR3 loop spans 17 amino acids. The CDR3 loop is CASSQVSVFQGNTEAFF. For the CDR3, the DNA is TGCGCCAGCAGCCAAGTTTCAGTTTTTCAGGGAAACACTGAAGCTTTCTTT.

This clone has just a few counts. This chain connects TRBV6-1 to TRBJ1-6, with D tentatively TRBD1 (6 bases). CDR1 is MNHNS, CDR2 SASEGT, per germline. V was trimmed by 3 bases and J by 6 bases, leaving 12 bases between them. The CDR3 runs 15 residues. The CDR3 bases are TGTGCCAGCAGTGAGGTTGGACAGTCTAATTCACCCCTCCACTTT. Its translation is CASSEVGQSNSPLHF.

The genes are TRBV27 and TRBJ1-1; tentatively, D is TRBD1 (5 bases). This CDR3 has 11 amino acids. Germline V CDR1 and CDR2: MNHEY, SMNVEV (reference sequence). CDR3: CAAFGGAGAFF. CDR3 sequence (DNA): TGTGCAGCTTTTGGAGGGGCTGGGGCTTTCTTT.

This chain joins TRBV3-1 (or the pseudogene TRBV3-2) and TRBJ1-1, with D tentatively TRBD1 (5 bases). Germline V gene data show CDR1 as LGHDT and CDR2 as YNNKEL (reference sequence). The V end lost 3 bases, the J end lost 1 base, and 15 bases lay between the germline ends. The CDR3 loop spans 16 amino acids. The CDR3 bases are TGTGCCAGCAGCCATAGCGGACAAGGGAGGAACACTGAAGCTTTCTTT. This encodes CASSHSGQGRNTEAFF.

The chain links TRBV10-2 to TRBJ2-3; 10 bases line up with TRBD2. Looked up from germline, CDR1 is WSHSY and CDR2 is SAAADI. The CDR3 is made up of 18 amino acids. V dropped 2 bases and J dropped 4; count of bases not matched to a gene: 12. The CDR3 coding sequence is TGCGCCAGCAGTGAGATCTGGGCTAGCGGGAGTATCGCAGATACGCAGTATTTT. Residues: CASSEIWASGSIADTQYF.

The chain recombines TRBV18 with TRBJ2-5; 8 bases match TRBD2. J was trimmed by 4 bases and V by 3 bases; bases with no gene match: 19. This CDR3 spans 19 amino acids. In germline, CDR1 is KGHSH, CDR2 LQKENI. CDR3 protein: CASSPLRGGGRLSGETQYF. The DNA of the CDR3 is TGTGCCAGCTCACCCCTCAGGGGCGGGGGGCGCCTATCCGGAGAGACCCAGTACTTC.

This rearrangement joins TRBV5-5 to TRBJ1-4, with 9 bases identical to TRBD1. CDR1 is SGHKS and CDR2 is YYEKEE in the germline V gene (reference sequence). Trimming took 2 bases from V and 6 from J; bases not matched to a gene: 5. CDR3 length equals 15 residues. The CDR3 coding sequence is TGTGCCAGCAGCTTACAGGGGGCGCAGGATGAAAAACTGTTTTTT. Its translation is CASSLQGAQDEKLFF. The whole variable domain, remainder taken from reference TRBV5-5 and TRBJ1-4, is DAGVTQSPTHLIKTRGQQVTLRCSPISGHKSVSWYQQVLGQGPQFIFQYYEKEERGRGNFPDRFSARQFPNYSSELNVNALLLGDSALYLCASSLQGAQDEKLFFGSGTQLSVL.

The chain employs TRBV24-1 and TRBJ2-2, with D tentatively TRBD1 (6 bases). Germline CDR1 KGHDR, CDR2 SFDVKD. The V and J ends lost 5 bases and 6 bases respectively, with 6 bases between them. CDR3 length: 12 amino acids. The CDR3 nucleotides are TGTGCCACCAGTGGGGGGCCCGGGGAGCTGTTTTTT. Translated, it gives CATSGGPGELFF.

The V call is TRBV27, the J call TRBJ1-5; 9 bases line up with TRBD1. This CDR3 is built from 16 residues. J was trimmed by 2 bases and V by 2 bases; bases with no gene match: 4. Germline loops: CDR1 MNHEY, CDR2 SMNVEV (reference sequence). As DNA, the CDR3 is TGTGCCAGCAGTTTAGGTAGGACAGGGGGCAATCAGCCCCAGCATTTT. It is translated as CASSLGRTGGNQPQHF.

The V call is TRBV5-1, the J call TRBJ2-7; possibly TRBD1 for D (6 bases). The germline V gene encodes CDR1 SGHRS and CDR2 YFSETQ. The V and J ends lost 2 bases and 4 bases respectively, with 10 bases between them. There are 13 residues in the CDR3. As DNA, the CDR3 is TGCGCCAGCAGCTTATCCGGACAGTACGAGCAGTACTTC. As protein: CASSLSGQYEQYF.

This chain connects TRBV7-3 to TRBJ2-3, with 9 nucleotides matching TRBD2. From germline, CDR1 is SGHTA and CDR2 FQGTGA. Trimming removed 5 bases from V and 6 bases from J; junction bases left unmatched: 12. This CDR3 is built from 16 residues. The CDR3 region is CASSRAGGGGADTQYF. DNA of the CDR3: TGTGCCAGCAGCCGCGCGGGAGGCGGGGGGGCCGATACGCAGTATTTT.

As concerns this clone: The same CDR3 is also encoded by other DNA sequences in this sample. V usage is TRBV11-2 and J usage is TRBJ2-7; the D gene is possibly TRBD1 (5 bases). Germline-derived CDR1 and CDR2 are SGHAT and FQNNGV. Trimming cost V 0 bases and J 2 bases, with 8 bases left between them. The CDR3 consists of 14 residues. DNA for the CDR3: TGTGCCAGCAGCTTAGACAGGGTCGCCTACGAGCAGTACTTC. This sequence encodes CASSLDRVAYEQYF.

This sequence joins TRBV4-1 and TRBJ1-2; D is unresolved. CDR3 size: 13 residues. Germline-derived CDR1 and CDR2 are MGHRA and YSYEKL. Between the trimmed V and J ends, which lost 0 bases and 3 bases, there was a span of 5 bases. The CDR3 DNA reads TGCGCCAGCAGCCAAGACCCCTACTATGGCTACACCTTC. Encoded protein: CASSQDPYYGYTF.

This chain links TRBV6-2 or TRBV6-3 with TRBJ1-5, with D possibly TRBD1 on 5 matching bases. CDR1 MNHEY and CDR2 SVGEGT come from the germline V gene. The V end lost 3 bases, the J end lost 5 bases, and 14 bases lay between the germline ends. The CDR3 loop spans 15 amino acids. DNA for the CDR3: TGTGCCAGCAGTTATGGGCTCCCAGGGTATCAGCCCCAGCATTTT. It yields the protein CASSYGLPGYQPQHF.

In DNA, the CDR3 is TGTGCCAGCAGTATGACAGGGGAGACCCAGTACTTC. It specifies CASSMTGETQYF. The chain carries TRBV6-2 or TRBV6-3 and TRBJ2-5; 7 bases are a match to TRBD1. V was clipped by 5 bases and J by 5 bases; unmatched bases: 2. The CDR3 has 12 residues. From germline, CDR1 is MNHEY and CDR2 SVGEGT.

The gene calls are TRBV2 and TRBJ2-3; 7 bases agree with TRBD1. Germline lookup yields CDR1 SNHLY and CDR2 FYNNEI. The CDR3 runs to 13 residues. With V trimmed by 10 bases and J by 2 bases, 6 bases remained unmatched. The CDR3 sequence is CAISDRLTDTQYF. The CDR3 bases are TGTGCCATTTCGGACAGGCTCACAGATACGCAGTATTTT.

DNA of the CDR3: TGTGCCAGTAGTTCAGGGGGCGATGAGCAGTTCTTC. Encoded protein: CASSSGGDEQFF. The rearrangement joins TRBV19 to TRBJ2-1; 8 bases are shared with TRBD1. The CDR3 length is 12 residues. Germline V gives CDR1 LNHDA, CDR2 SQIVND (reference sequence). The V segment lost 5 bases and the J segment 8 bases; nucleotides outside the gene matches: 2.

The V call is TRBV5-1, the J call TRBJ1-3; 9 nucleotides match TRBD1. The CDR3 totals 15 residues. Per the germline V gene, CDR1 is SGHRS and CDR2 is YFSETQ. J was trimmed by 2 bases and V by 4 bases; bases with no gene match: 4. CDR3: CASSGGQGAGNTIYF. CDR3 nucleotides: TGCGCCAGCAGCGGGGGACAGGGTGCTGGAAACACCATATATTTT.

The chain couples TRBV2 to TRBJ1-1; the D gene is possibly TRBD1 (6 bases). Germline CDR1 is SNHLY and CDR2 is FYNNEI. The CDR3 consists of 18 residues. Between the trimmed V and J ends, which lost 9 bases and 0 bases, there was a span of 26 bases. The CDR3 spells CASTGSGAWAVLNTEAFF. The CDR3 DNA reads as TGTGCCAGTACAGGGTCCGGGGCATGGGCGGTGCTGAACACTGAAGCTTTCTTT.

The chain carries TRBV19 and TRBJ2-5; possibly TRBD2 for D (5 bases). The V gene lost 4 bases and the J gene lost 7 bases, with 13 bases spanning the gap. This CDR3 spans 13 amino acids. Germline lookup yields CDR1 LNHDA and CDR2 SQIVND (reference sequence). As DNA, the CDR3 is TGTGCCAGTAGTAATAGTGGACTCGGGACCCAGTACTTC. Translating it yields CASSNSGLGTQYF.

The chain links TRBV9 to TRBJ2-5; 9 nucleotides match TRBD2. V shed 3 bases, J shed 4 bases, and the junction held 4 bases outside the gene matches. Germline CDR1 and CDR2: SGDLS and YYNGEE. CDR3 length: 14 residues. In DNA form, the CDR3 reads TGTGCCAGCAGCGATGGAGCGGGAGGAGAGACCCAGTACTTC. This codes for CASSDGAGGETQYF.

The chain links TRBV5-1 to TRBJ1-1, with TRBD1 identical over 7 bases. The V and J ends lost 0 bases and 8 bases, in that order; junction bases with no gene match: 10. CDR3 length equals 15 residues. From germline, CDR1 is SGHRS and CDR2 YFSETQ. CDR3 loop: CASSLETTGRSEAFF. In nucleotides, the CDR3 is TGCGCCAGCAGCTTGGAGACGACAGGGCGGTCGGAAGCTTTCTTT.